This TCR beta chain came from a study of T-cell reconstitution after alpha-beta-depleted transplantation in children. The CDR3 runs 16 residues. The germline gives CDR1 LGHNA, CDR2 YSLEER. Trimming pared 1 base from V and 8 bases from J, leaving 17 bases between. Unique molecular identifiers were used in preparing the TCRbeta library. TCRdb itself ran the PCR reads through MiXCR, one entry per CDR3 protein. The repertoire consists of 490,000 or so distinct CDR3 sequences, with roughly 10% occurring once and the leading ten covering 2%. This clonotype was counted ten times or more. The rearrangement uses TRBV4-3 and TRBJ2-2, with D possibly being TRBD1 or TRBD2 (5 bases each). The sample here was PBMCs, taken before TCRalphabeta/CD19-depleted stem cell transplant. This TCR came from a child aged 2-15 years with inherited bone marrow failure, due to receive a stem cell transplant. The DNA for the CDR3 is TGCGCCAGCAGCCAAGGGGCTGACTGGGGGAATGGGGAGCTGTTTTTT. Its translation: CASSQGADWGNGELFF.